The entry that follows covers one T cell receptor beta chain sequence. Germline CDR1 reads SGHRS; CDR2 reads YFSETQ. V lost 0 bases and J 2 bases, leaving 9 bases between the germline ends. CDR3 length: 15 amino acids. The data originate from a study of CD8 T cells in Susac syndrome. When the RNA was reverse transcribed, random hexamers were used with an input of 0.5 to 1 ug. MiXCR, run by TCRdb on the immunoSEQ multiplex PCR reads, gives a single entry per CDR3 protein. Of about 120,000 distinct CDR3 sequences listed, 92% are singletons. V is TRBV5-1 and J is TRBJ1-5; D not certain. The TCR sequence derives from a human donor in good health. The sample comprised CD8+ T cells from PBMCs. The CDR3 DNA reads TGCGCCAGCAGCTTGGGCGGTTACGGCAATCAGCCCCAGCATTTT. It is translated as CASSLGGYGNQPQHF. The variable domain in full, completed from reference TRBV5-1 and TRBJ1-5, reads KAGVTQTPRYLIKTRGQQVTLSCSPISGHRSVSWYQQTPGQGLQFLFEYFSETQRNKGNFPGRFSGRQFSNSRSEMNVSTLELGDSALYLCASSLGGYGNQPQHFGDGTRLSIL.